The 6 T cell receptor beta chains given below trace back to one sample, sequenced in a study of CD8+ T cells in alopecia areata. Described treatment: oral pan-JAK inhibitor, 5-10 mg twice daily. Extraction of RNA preceded its reverse transcription into cDNA, which served as the sequencing template. TCRdb's copy holds only in-frame clones and misses some; the assay was immunoSEQ multiplex PCR. Of about 180,000 clones listed, approximately 53% are singletons. The sample was CD8+ T cells sorted from blood, taken at week 24, from a patient treated with tofacitinib. The source of these receptors is a human donor with alopecia areata.

This rearrangement joins TRBV7-9 to TRBJ1-2; D possibly corresponds to TRBD1 (6 bases). The CDR3 consists of 13 residues. The germline CDR1 and CDR2 sequences are SEHNR and FQNEAQ (reference sequence). Trimming removed 6 bases at V and 2 bases at J, with 10 bases between. The CDR3 here is CASSPTGNYGYTF. CDR3 DNA sequence: TGTGCCAGCAGTCCGACAGGCAACTATGGCTACACCTTC.

The chain carries TRBV29-1 and TRBJ2-5; possible D gene TRBD2, 5 bases. The germline V gene has CDR1 SQVTM and CDR2 ANQGSEA. The CDR3 sequence is 11 residues long. With 4 bases removed from V and 11 bases from J, the gap between germline ends came to 14 bases. The chain's CDR3 is CSVVVAWEQYF. The CDR3 nucleotides are TGCAGCGTTGTAGTGGCCTGGGAGCAGTACTTC. Complete variable domain (other parts from reference TRBV29-1 and TRBJ2-5): SAVISQKPSRDICQRGTSLTIQCQVDSQVTMMFWYRQQPGQSLTLIATANQGSEATYESGFVIDKFPISRPNLTFSTLTVSNMSPEDSSIYLCSVVVAWEQYFGPGTRLLVL.

As for this clone: Other DNA sequences in the sample encode the same CDR3. The chain couples TRBV4-3 to TRBJ2-7; D is ambiguous. The CDR3 contains 14 residues. Germline V gene lookup returns CDR1 LGHNA and CDR2 YSLEER. V was trimmed by 1 base and J by 0 bases, leaving 7 bases between them. CDR3 loop: CASSQGPSSYEQYF. Written as DNA, the CDR3 is TGCGCCAGCAGCCAAGGCCCGTCCTCCTACGAGCAGTACTTC.

This clone was observed a handful of times. The chain has TRBV29-1 and TRBJ1-1; the D gene is possibly TRBD1 (6 bases). The V gene lost 4 bases and the J gene lost 5 bases, with 11 bases spanning the gap. The CDR3 is made up of 12 amino acids. Germline CDR1 is SQVTM and CDR2 is ANQGSEA. Here the CDR3 DNA reads TGCAGCGTTGCAGGGGTAGGGACTGAAGCTTTCTTT. Translation gives CSVAGVGTEAFF.

This clone was observed a few times. The V call is TRBV7-2, the J call TRBJ2-1; the D is unclear. CDR1 and CDR2 from the germline V gene are SGHTA and FQGNSA. V lost 0 bases, J lost 8 bases, and 8 bases lay in between. The CDR3 has 13 residues. The CDR3 protein is CASSLAVIYEQFF. Written as DNA, the CDR3 is TGTGCCAGCAGCTTAGCGGTTATCTATGAGCAGTTCTTC.

The chain couples TRBV6-5 to TRBJ2-7; maybe TRBD1 (6 bases). CDR3 length: 14 amino acids. CDR1 and CDR2 from the germline V gene are MNHEY and SVGAGI. With 2 bases removed from V and 6 bases from J, the gap between germline ends came to 14 bases. This CDR3 reads CASSYGQGRGEQYF. The CDR3 DNA reads TGTGCCAGCAGTTACGGGCAGGGGAGAGGCGAGCAGTACTTC.